The rows below give T cell receptor beta chains drawn from one sample of a study of PD-L1 blockade in urothelial cancer. Repertoires were generated with immunoSEQ multiplex PCR, while TCRdb's copy carries only in-frame clones and drops some. The sample has tens of thousands of clones, roughly 87% seen once. The sample here was PBMCs, taken around atezolizumab (anti-PD-L1) treatment. Receptor source: a man in his 70s with urothelial cancer. Each CDR3 is given with its conserved first and last residue. A D gene is named only where the DNA matches it firmly. Clone size is stated in some rows and not others, as once, few, many or a class when expanded.

j_call,d_call,cdr3_length,clone_size,v_call,cdr3_aa
TRBJ2-7,TRBD1,16,.,TRBV5-1,CASTIQPGQGSYEQYF
TRBJ2-1,TRBD2,15,.,TRBV13,CASQLLAGERNEQFF
TRBJ1-1,TRBD1,17,.,TRBV5-5,CASSWGAGGHMNTEAFF
TRBJ1-1,TRBD1,13,.,TRBV7-6,CASSRGQGAEAFF
TRBJ2-1,.,12,.,TRBV11-3,CASSLSVDEQFF
TRBJ2-5,TRBD2,17,.,TRBV4-2,CASSQGRTSRYQETQYF
TRBJ1-1,.,15,.,TRBV5-1,CASSEYRNMNTEAFF
TRBJ1-1,.,19,.,TRBV21-1,CASSNPRVGIGTGNTEAFF
TRBJ1-1,.,15,once,TRBV19,CASSISRQINTEAFF
TRBJ1-2,.,11,many,TRBV29-1,CSVTAGYGYTF
TRBJ2-1,TRBD2,14,.,TRBV2,CASGGTSGSVEQFF
TRBJ1-4,.,17,.,TRBV4-2,CASSQAQGTRLYEKLFF
TRBJ2-3,.,13,.,TRBV19,CASKTVSTDTQYF
TRBJ2-7,.,16,.,TRBV4-2,CASSPSGSGPGHEQYF
TRBJ1-6,TRBD1,15,.,TRBV2,CASTEGAGGNSPLHF
TRBJ2-2,TRBD2,18,once,TRBV18,CASSPTTRLAGLIGELFF
TRBJ1-5,TRBD1,14,.,TRBV6-1,CASSVLRQGQPQHF
TRBJ1-1,TRBD1,12,.,TRBV27,CAIGTGTTEAFF
TRBJ2-1,TRBD1,13,.,TRBV30,CAWVRGFDNEQFF
TRBJ2-2,TRBD2,14,few,TRBV6-6,CASSSAGDTGELFF
TRBJ2-7,.,14,few,TRBV5-4,CASSARDFSYEQYF
TRBJ1-5,.,14,.,TRBV15,CATSRGGGGQPQHF
TRBJ1-6,TRBD1,15,.,TRBV5-1,CASSLKGQGASPLHF
TRBJ2-7,.,14,.,TRBV30,CAWSVQGGPYEQYF
TRBJ2-2,.,12,.,TRBV21-1,CASSPGAGELFF
TRBJ1-5,.,15,once,TRBV7-2,CASSLDGGSSRPQHF
TRBJ2-3,TRBD2,16,once,TRBV9,CASSGTLRLGGTQQYF
TRBJ2-7,TRBD1,13,once,TRBV2,CASSEYRGPEQYF
TRBJ1-2,.,15,.,TRBV5-1,CASSLGGGEGYGYTF
TRBJ2-7,TRBD2,15,.,TRBV7-6,CASSPMGREGNEQYF
TRBJ1-2,.,13,few,TRBV29-1,CSVQGGGLYGYTF
TRBJ1-1,.,13,.,TRBV18,CASSPGQDNEAFF
TRBJ1-3,.,15,.,TRBV4-1,CASSPSTGSGNTIYF
TRBJ2-2,TRBD2,17,.,TRBV5-1,CASSLIEAGGNTGELFF
TRBJ2-7,TRBD1,15,.,TRBV19,CASSLGTGGTYEQYF
TRBJ1-2,.,14,.,TRBV4-2,CASSQGPTGRGYTF
TRBJ2-3,.,14,.,TRBV7-2,CASSLTGYTDTQYF
TRBJ2-1,TRBD1,17,.,TRBV7-7,CASSPGQGRRNRNEQFF
TRBJ2-7,TRBD1,15,.,TRBV11-2,CASSVIRGQGGEQYF
TRBJ2-5,TRBD2,18,few,TRBV19,CASSIDPATSGIQETQYF
TRBJ1-1,TRBD1,15,.,TRBV9,CASSVDGTVNTEAFF
TRBJ2-7,TRBD1,15,.,TRBV13,CASSPPGQNSYEQYF
TRBJ2-5,TRBD2,16,.,TRBV9,CASSVGVAGGQETQYF
TRBJ2-7,TRBD2,15,.,TRBV12-5,CASGLSGSHSYEQYF
TRBJ2-3,.,14,.,TRBV2,CASSAAYSTDTQYF
TRBJ1-1,.,14,.,TRBV28,CASSYAGLNTEAFF
TRBJ2-7,TRBD1,16,.,TRBV11-3,CASSPNRGQGSYEQYF
TRBJ1-2,.,13,.,TRBV27,CASSSPSDYGYTF
TRBJ2-3,.,14,.,TRBV6-4,CASSKTGLTDTQYF
TRBJ2-3,.,13,.,TRBV14,CASSLGPTDTQYF
TRBJ1-1,.,14,.,TRBV18,CASSPLTVGTEAFF
TRBJ1-1,.,14,.,TRBV5-1,CASSSSGQNTEAFF
TRBJ1-1,TRBD1,16,.,TRBV18,CASSPIQGALNTEAFF
TRBJ1-1,.,21,.,TRBV28,CASSYPGVKKQGPIFWTEAFF
TRBJ2-2,.,14,.,TRBV27,CASSFYSYTGELFF
TRBJ1-3,.,15,.,TRBV18,CASSHDTNSGNTIYF
TRBJ1-3,.,15,.,TRBV6-1,CASSDQNSSGNTIYF
TRBJ2-2,.,13,.,TRBV13,CASSPSFSGELFF
TRBJ2-1,TRBD2,16,.,TRBV9,CASSSPSGVSYNEQFF